Described below is a single TCR beta chain sequence and its context. This entry comes from a study of blood T cell repertoires in COVID-19. Across the whole study: Both acute and convalescent COVID-19 samples were obtained from the United States, Italy and Spain. T cells, B-cell-depleted T cells, or PBMCs supplied cDNA or gDNA.

V shed 1 base and J shed 2 bases, with 13 bases lying between them. The germline gives CDR1 SGHNT, CDR2 YENEEA. CDR3 length: 16 amino acids. The assay was immunoSEQ multiplex PCR, and TCRdb's table has in-frame clones only and misses some. This repertoire shows approximately 89,000 clones, over 70% found once; its top ten account for 24%. This chain links TRBV11-3 with TRBJ2-3, with a possible D match to TRBD2 (6 bases). The sequence derives from a man in his 70s with acute or convalescent COVID-19. Material for sequencing was peripheral blood. CDR3 sequence: CASSLGTSLATDTQYF. In DNA form, the CDR3 reads TGTGCCAGCAGCTTAGGCACTAGCCTTGCCACAGATACGCAGTATTTT.